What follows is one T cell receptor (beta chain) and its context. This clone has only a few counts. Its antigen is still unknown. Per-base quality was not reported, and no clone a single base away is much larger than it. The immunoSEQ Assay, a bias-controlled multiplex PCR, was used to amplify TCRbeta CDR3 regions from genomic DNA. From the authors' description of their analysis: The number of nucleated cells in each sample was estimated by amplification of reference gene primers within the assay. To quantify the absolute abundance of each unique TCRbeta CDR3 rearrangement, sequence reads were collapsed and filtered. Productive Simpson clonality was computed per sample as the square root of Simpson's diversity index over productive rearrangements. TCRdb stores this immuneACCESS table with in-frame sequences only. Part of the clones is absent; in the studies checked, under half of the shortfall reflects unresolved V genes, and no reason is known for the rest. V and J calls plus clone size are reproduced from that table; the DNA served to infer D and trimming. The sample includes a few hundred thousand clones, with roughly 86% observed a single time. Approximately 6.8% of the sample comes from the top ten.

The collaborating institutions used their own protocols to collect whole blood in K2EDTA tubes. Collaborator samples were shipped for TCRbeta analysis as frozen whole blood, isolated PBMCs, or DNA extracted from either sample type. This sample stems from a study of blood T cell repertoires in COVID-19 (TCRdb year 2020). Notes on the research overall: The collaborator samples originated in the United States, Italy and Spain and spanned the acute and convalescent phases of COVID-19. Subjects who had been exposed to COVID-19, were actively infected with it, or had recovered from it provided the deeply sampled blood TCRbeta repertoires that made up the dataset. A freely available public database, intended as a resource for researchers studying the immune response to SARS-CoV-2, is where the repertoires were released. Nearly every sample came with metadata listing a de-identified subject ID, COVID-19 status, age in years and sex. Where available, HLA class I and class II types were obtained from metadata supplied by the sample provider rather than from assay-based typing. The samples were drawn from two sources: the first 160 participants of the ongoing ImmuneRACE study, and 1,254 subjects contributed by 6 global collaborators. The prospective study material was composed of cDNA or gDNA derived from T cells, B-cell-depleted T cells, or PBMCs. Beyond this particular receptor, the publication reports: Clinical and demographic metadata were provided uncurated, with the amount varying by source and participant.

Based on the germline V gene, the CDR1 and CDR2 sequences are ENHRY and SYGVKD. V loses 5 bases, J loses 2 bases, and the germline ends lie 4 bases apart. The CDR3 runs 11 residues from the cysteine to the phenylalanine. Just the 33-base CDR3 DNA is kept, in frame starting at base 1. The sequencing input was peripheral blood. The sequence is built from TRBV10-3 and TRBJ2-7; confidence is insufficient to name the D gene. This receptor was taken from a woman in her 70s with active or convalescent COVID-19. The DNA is TGTGCCATCAGTCCTGCCTACGAGCAGTACTTC. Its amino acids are CAISPAYEQYF.